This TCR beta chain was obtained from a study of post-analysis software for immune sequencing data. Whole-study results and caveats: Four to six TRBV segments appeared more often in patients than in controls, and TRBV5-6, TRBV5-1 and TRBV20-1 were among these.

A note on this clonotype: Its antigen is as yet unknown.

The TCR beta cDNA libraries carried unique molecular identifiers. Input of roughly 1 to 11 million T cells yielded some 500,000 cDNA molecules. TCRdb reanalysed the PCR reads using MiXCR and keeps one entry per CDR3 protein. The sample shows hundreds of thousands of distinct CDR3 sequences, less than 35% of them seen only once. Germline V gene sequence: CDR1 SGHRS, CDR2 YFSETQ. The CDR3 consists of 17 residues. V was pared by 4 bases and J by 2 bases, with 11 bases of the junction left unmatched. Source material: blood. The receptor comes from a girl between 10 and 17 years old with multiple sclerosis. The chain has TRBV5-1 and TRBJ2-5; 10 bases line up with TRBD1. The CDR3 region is CASSPSVGTGEQETQYF. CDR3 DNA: TGCGCCAGCAGCCCCTCCGTGGGGACAGGGGAGCAAGAGACCCAGTACTTC.